The following is a TCR beta chain sequence with its context. This specimen comes from a study of T cell changes during pregnancy in multiple sclerosis. V lost 6 bases and J lost 1; bases outside the gene matches: 21. The germline V gene has CDR1 MDHEN and CDR2 SYDVKM. The CDR3 runs 21 residues. Sequenced by immunoSEQ multiplex PCR; TCRdb stores in-frame clones only, minus some. The sample shows under 100,000 clones, roughly 96% of them seen only once. The sequenced sample was peripheral blood, obtained in the second trimester of pregnancy. The chain recombines TRBV28 with TRBJ2-5; 12 bases agree with TRBD2. This clonotype was obtained from a female donor with multiple sclerosis, enrolled in a pregnancy study. The CDR3 here is CASSHPKPLHGLAGTQETQYF. Written as DNA, the CDR3 is TGTGCCAGCAGCCACCCCAAGCCCCTACACGGACTAGCGGGGACCCAAGAGACCCAGTACTTC.